The subject of this entry is one T cell receptor (beta chain). Its antigen is still unknown. No much larger clone exists at a distance of one base, and base qualities are not known. This sample is part of a study of shared T cell receptors in the human thymus (dated by TCRdb to the early 2020s). In the study overall: The study examined how the human thymus generates shared, self-reactive T-cell receptor alpha chains.

From a lookup of the germline V gene, CDR1 and CDR2 are SGHDT and YYEEEE. Taken from cysteine to phenylalanine, the CDR3 has 15 residues. Only CDR3 DNA remains: 45 bases, in frame from the first base. The V end gives up 2 bases and the J end 4 bases, leaving 7 bases in the junction not matched to a gene. Libraries were made using the immunoSEQ multiplex PCR assay. TCRdb provides this immuneACCESS table in a form limited to in-frame rearrangements. Some clones are lacking; in checked studies, under half of them reflect an unresolved V gene, and why the rest are absent is not known. Within this sample are hundreds of thousands of clones, with around 89% of them counted one time only. Together, the top ten hold 0.008% to 0.011% of the sample. The data were also submitted as part of a second study, on human thymus T cells. Drawing on the second study: The donors were immunologically healthy infants in Finland who had open corrective cardiac surgery for congenital heart defects. The thymus tissue came from surgical resects taken out during corrective cardiac surgery. Both the thymic and the peripheral blood repertoires appeared to show biased V and J gene segment usage. The related research found that thymic TCR repertoires overlapped highly between unrelated individuals. The study used under 10 infant thymus samples plus four related peripheral blood samples to characterize TCR alpha and beta repertoires. Donor ages ranged from roughly 6 to 250 days, and the cohort comprised about six male and a couple of female infants. Thymocytes were freed from the tissue by mechanical means and kept at -70 degrees C as pellets of 10-30 million cells. A QIAsymphony instrument was used to extract genomic DNA from frozen cell pellets. TCRB and TCRAD loci were amplified from a standardized quantity of quality-controlled genomic DNA using the immunoSEQ multiplex PCR assay. The amplicons spanned the V(D)J region and were long enough to cover the CDR3 and allow V and J genes to be identified. The commercial immunoSEQ service was used to sequence amplicons on an Illumina platform. Primer bias and sequencing errors were corrected as previously described, and TCRAD and TCRB were defined on the basis of the IMGT database. Analysis of the repertoires was done with immunoSEQ Analyzer 3.0 and VDJTools and included basic statistics, V/J segment usage, diversity estimates, rarefaction and pairwise overlap. To estimate diversity, the Chao1, ChaoE, Efron-Thisted, Shannon and inverse Simpson indices were applied, and diversity was also estimated on datasets down-sampled to the smallest sample. For repertoire overlap, CDR3 nucleotide sequence, V gene and J gene had to match strictly, and clustering was done by Jaccard-based multidimensional scaling. On average, thymus samples gave about 810,000 unique TCRB clonotypes, whereas blood samples gave about 84,000.

Material for sequencing was thymocytes. The clonotype was recovered from a boy younger than two with a congenital heart defect. Donor details come from another sample of the same person, matched by shared clones. This chain joins TRBV5-6 to TRBJ2-7; 9 of the junction bases match TRBD2. The nucleotides are TGTGCCAGCAGCTTTAGCGCGGGAGGGCTGTACGAGCAGTACTTC. It translates as CASSFSAGGLYEQYF.